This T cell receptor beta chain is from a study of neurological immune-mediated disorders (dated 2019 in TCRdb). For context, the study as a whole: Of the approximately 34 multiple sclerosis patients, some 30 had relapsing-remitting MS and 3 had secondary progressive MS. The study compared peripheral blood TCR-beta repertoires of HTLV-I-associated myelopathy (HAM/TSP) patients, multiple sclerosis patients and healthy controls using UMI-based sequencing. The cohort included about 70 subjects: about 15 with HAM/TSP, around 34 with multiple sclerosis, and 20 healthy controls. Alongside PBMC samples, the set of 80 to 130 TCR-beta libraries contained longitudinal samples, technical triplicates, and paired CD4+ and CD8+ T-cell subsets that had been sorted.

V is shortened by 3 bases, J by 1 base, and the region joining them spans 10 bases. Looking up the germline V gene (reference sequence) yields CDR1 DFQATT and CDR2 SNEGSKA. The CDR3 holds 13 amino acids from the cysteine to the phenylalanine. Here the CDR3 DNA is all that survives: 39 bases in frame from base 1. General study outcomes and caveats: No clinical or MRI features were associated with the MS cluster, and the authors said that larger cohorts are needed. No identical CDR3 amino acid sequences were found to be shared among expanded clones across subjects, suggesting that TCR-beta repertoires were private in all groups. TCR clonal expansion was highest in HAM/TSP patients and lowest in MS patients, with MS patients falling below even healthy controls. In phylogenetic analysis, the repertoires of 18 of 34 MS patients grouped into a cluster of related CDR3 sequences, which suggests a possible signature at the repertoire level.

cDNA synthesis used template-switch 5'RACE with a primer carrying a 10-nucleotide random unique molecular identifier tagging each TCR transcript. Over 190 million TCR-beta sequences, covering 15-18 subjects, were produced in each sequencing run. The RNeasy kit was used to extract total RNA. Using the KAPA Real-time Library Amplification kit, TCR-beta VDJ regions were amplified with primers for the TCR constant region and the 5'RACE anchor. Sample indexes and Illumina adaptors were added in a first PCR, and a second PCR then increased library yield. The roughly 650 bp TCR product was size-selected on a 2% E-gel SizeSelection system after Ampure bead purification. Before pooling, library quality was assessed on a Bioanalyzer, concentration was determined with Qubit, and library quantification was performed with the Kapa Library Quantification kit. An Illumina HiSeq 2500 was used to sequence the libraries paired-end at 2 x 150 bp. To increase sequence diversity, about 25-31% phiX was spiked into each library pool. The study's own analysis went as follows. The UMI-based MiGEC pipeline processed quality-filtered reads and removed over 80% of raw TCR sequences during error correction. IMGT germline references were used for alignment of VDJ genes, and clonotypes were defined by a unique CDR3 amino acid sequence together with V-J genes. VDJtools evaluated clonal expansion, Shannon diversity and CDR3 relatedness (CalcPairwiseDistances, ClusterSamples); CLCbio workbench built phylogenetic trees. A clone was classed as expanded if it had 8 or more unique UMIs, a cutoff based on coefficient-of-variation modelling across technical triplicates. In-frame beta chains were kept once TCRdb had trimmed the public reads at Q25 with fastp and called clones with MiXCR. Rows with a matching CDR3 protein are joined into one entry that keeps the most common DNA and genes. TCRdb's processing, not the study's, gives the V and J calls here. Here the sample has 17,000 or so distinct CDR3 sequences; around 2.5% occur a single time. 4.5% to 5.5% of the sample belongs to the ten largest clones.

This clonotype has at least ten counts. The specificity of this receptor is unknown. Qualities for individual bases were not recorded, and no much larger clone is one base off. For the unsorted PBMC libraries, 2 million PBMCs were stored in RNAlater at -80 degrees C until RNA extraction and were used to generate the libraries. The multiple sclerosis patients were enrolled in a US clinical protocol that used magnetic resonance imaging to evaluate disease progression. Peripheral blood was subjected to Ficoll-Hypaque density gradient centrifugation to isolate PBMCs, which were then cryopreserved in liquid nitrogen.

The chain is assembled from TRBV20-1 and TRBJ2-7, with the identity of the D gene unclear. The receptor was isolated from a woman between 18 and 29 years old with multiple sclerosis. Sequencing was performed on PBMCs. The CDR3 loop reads CSASRSLSYEQYF. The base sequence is TGCAGTGCTAGTCGCTCTCTTTCCTACGAGCAGTACTTC.